This TCR beta chain was sequenced for a study of human T cells and chemical hapten exposure. Study context: Patients, predominantly female, presented with alopecia areata, totalis or universalis. Points from the study as a whole: Since the donors had alopecia, their immune response may not be the same as that of healthy people.

Notes on this clonotype: Its antigen is still unknown.

One entry per CDR3 protein, called by TCRdb with MiXCR from the RACE reads. The sample shows about 74,000 distinct CDR3 sequences, 32% of them seen only once. Described time point: patch test 1, 2 weeks after DPC sensitization. Treatment here: therapeutic diphenylcyclopropenone sensitization with weekly scalp DPC. CDR1 and CDR2 from the germline V gene are MDHEN and SYDVKM. The germline V and J ends were trimmed by 3 bases and 6 bases, with 7 bases remaining between them. The CDR3 is 12 amino acids. This TCR came from a man aged 35 to 55 with alopecia areata. Some clones in this sample may be carry-over from other donors' samples. The sequences come from whole blood, collected in connection with sensitization to the hapten diphenylcyclopropenone (DPC). The chain has TRBV28 and TRBJ2-3, with D unresolved. The CDR3 DNA follows: TGTGCCAGCAGTTTGTTAGATGATACGCAGTATTTT. Its protein is CASSLLDDTQYF.